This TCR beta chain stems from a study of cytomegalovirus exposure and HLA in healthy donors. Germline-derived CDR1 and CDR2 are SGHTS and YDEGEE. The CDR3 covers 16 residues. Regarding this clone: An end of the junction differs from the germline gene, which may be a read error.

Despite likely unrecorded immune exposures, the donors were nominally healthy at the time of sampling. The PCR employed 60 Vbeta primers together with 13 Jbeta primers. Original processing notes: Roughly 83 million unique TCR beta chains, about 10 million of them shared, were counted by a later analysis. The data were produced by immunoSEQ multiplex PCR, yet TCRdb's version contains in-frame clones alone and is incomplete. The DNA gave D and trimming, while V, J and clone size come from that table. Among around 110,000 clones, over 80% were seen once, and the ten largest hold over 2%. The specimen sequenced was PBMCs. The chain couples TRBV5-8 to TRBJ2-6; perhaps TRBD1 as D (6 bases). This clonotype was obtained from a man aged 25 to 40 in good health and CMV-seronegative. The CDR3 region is CASSSYRETGANGLTF. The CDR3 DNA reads TGTGCCAGCAGCTCTTACAGGGAAACTGGGGCCAACGGCCTGACTTTC.